Detailed here is one T cell receptor (beta chain). How the authors handled the data: Quantification of nucleated cells was approximated via reference gene primer amplification. Sequencing was performed with immunoSEQ multiplex PCR; in TCRdb, only in-frame clones are kept and a portion is missing. V, J and clone size are those of that table, while D and trimming were read from the DNA. The sample shows over 45,000 clones, about 73% of them seen only once. This sample was taken from a study of blood T cell repertoires in COVID-19. The overall study: Sample material is recorded as cDNA or gDNA derived from T cells, B-cell-depleted T cells, or PBMCs.

The TCR was taken from a woman aged 45-60 years with active or convalescent COVID-19. Sequencing was done on a sample of peripheral blood.

CDR3 sequence (DNA): TGTGCCACCAGCAGAGCCCAGCGGGAGGGCACAGATACGCAGTATTTT. It codes for CATSRAQREGTDTQYF. This chain joins TRBV15 and TRBJ2-3; TRBD2 matches at 9 bases. Trimming at V came to 1 base and at J to 1 base, leaving 3 bases not matched to a gene. In germline, CDR1 is LNHNV, CDR2 YYDKDF (reference sequence). CDR3 length: 16 amino acids.